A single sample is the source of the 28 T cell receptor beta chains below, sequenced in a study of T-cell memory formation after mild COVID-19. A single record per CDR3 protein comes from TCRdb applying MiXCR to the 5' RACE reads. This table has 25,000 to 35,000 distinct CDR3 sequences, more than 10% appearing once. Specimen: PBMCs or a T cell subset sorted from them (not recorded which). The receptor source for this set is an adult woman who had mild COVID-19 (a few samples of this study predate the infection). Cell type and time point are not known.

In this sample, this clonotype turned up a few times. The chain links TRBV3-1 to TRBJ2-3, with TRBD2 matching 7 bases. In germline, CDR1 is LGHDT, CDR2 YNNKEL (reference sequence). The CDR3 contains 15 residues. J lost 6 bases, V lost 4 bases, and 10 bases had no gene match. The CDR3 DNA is TGTGCCAGCAGCCCCTACGGCGGGGGACGGGATACGCAGTATTTT. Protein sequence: CASSPYGGGRDTQYF.

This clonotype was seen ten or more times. The CDR3, as DNA: TGTGCCAGCAGACCTCGGACCCTGTCGGGCGAGCAGTACTTC. Protein sequence: CASRPRTLSGEQYF. The chain recombines TRBV12-3 or TRBV12-4 with TRBJ2-7; D not resolved. This CDR3 has 14 amino acids. V dropped 6 bases and J dropped 6 bases, with 18 bases sitting between them.

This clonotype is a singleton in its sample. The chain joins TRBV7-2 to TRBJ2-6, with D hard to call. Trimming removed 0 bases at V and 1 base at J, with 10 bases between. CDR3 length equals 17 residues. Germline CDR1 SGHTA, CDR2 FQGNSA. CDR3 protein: CASSLAYLRSGANVLTF. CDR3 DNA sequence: TGTGCCAGCAGCTTAGCGTATTTGAGGTCTGGGGCCAACGTCCTGACTTTC.

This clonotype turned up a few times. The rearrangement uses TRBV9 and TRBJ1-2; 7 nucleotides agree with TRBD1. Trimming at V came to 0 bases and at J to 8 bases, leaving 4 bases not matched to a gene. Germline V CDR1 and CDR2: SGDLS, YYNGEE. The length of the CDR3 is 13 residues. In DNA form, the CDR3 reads TGTGCCAGCAGCGTAGAGGGGGCGCGAGGCTACACCTTC. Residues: CASSVEGARGYTF.

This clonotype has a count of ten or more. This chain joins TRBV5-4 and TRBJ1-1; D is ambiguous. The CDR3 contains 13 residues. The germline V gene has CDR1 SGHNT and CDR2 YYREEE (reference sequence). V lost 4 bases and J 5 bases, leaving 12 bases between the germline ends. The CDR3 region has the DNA TGTGCCAGCAGCCCTCAGCTAAAGACTGAAGCTTTCTTT. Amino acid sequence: CASSPQLKTEAFF.

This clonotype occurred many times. The CDR3 coding sequence is TGCAGTGCCCTCATACTCCCGGGGGGATGGGTGTATTTT. The encoded protein is CSALILPGGWVYF. The V and J genes are TRBV20-1 and TRBJ2-3; TRBD2 aligns across 7 bases. Germline trimming cut 6 bases from V and 14 bases from J; bases unmatched to any gene: 17. From germline, CDR1 is DFQATT and CDR2 SNEGSKA (reference sequence). The CDR3 is 13 amino acids.

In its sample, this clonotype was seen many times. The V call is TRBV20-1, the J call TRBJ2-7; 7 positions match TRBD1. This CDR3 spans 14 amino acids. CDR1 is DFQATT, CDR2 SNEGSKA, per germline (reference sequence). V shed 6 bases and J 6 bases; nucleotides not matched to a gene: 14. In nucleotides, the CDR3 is TGCAGTGCCAGGGAACAGGGGATTTGGAGCGAGCAGTACTTC. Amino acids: CSAREQGIWSEQYF.

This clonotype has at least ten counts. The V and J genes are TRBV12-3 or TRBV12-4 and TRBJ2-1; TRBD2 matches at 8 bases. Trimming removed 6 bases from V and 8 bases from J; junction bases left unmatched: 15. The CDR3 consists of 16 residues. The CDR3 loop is CASSIAGRGARDEQFF. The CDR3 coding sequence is TGTGCCAGCAGCATAGCAGGGCGGGGGGCGCGGGATGAGCAGTTCTTC.

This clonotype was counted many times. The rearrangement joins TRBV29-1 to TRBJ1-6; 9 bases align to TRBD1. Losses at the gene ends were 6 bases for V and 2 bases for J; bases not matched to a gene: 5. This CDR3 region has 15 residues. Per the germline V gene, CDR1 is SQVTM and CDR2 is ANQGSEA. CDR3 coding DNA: TGCAGCGTGCAATGGACAGGGGCCTATAATTCACCCCTCCACTTT. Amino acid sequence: CSVQWTGAYNSPLHF.

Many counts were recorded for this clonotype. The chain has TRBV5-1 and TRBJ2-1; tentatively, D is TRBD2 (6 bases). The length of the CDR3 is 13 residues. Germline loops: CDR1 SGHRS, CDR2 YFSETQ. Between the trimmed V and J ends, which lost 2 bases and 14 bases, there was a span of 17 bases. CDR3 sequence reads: CASSLDQGLDKFF. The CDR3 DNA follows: TGCGCCAGCAGCTTAGATCAGGGACTGGACAAGTTCTTC. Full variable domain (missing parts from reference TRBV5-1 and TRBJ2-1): KAGVTQTPRYLIKTRGQQVTLSCSPISGHRSVSWYQQTPGQGLQFLFEYFSETQRNKGNFPGRFSGRQFSNSRSEMNVSTLELGDSALYLCASSLDQGLDKFFGPGTRLTVL.

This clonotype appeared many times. The CDR3 DNA is TGTGCCAGTAGATTTTTGACTAGCGGAACGAGCAATGAGCAGTTCTTC. It is translated as CASRFLTSGTSNEQFF. The chain carries TRBV6-5 and TRBJ2-1; 9 bases are shared with TRBD2. Trimming at V came to 9 bases and at J to 6 bases, leaving 15 bases not matched to a gene. This CDR3 has 16 amino acids. Germline V lookup: CDR1 MNHEY, CDR2 SVGAGI.

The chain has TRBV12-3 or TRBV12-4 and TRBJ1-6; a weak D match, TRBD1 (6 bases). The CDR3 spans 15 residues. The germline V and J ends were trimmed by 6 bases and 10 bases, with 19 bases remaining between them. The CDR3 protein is CASSSSVGGLSPLHF. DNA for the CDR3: TGTGCCAGCAGCTCCTCAGTAGGGGGGCTATCACCCCTCCACTTT.

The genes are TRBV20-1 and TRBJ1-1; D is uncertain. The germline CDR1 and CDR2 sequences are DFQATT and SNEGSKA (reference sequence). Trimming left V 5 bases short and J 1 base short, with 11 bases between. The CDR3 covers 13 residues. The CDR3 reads CSARHQPNTEAFF. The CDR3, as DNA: TGCAGTGCTCGACACCAGCCGAACACTGAAGCTTTCTTT.

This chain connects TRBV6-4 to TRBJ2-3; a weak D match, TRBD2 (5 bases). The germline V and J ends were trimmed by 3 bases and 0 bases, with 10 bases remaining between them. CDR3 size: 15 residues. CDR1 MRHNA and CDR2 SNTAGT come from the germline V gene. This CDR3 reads CASSELARSTDTQYF. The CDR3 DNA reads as TGTGCCAGCAGTGAATTAGCGAGGAGCACAGATACGCAGTATTTT.

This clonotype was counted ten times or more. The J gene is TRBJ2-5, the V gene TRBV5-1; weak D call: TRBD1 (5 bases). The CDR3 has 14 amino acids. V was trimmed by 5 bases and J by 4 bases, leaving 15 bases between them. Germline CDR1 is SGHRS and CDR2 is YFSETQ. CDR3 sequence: CASRDTGGGETQYF. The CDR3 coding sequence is TGCGCCAGCAGGGACACCGGTGGTGGAGAGACCCAGTACTTC.

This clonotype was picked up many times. This CDR3 reads CASSQGTGSFPQHF. The CDR3 nucleotides read TGTGCCAGCAGCCAAGGGACAGGCTCTTTTCCCCAGCATTTT. The chain has TRBV3-1 and TRBJ1-5, with 7 bases lining up with TRBD1. CDR1 and CDR2 (germline): LGHDT, YNNKEL (reference sequence). The ends lost 1 base at V and 10 bases at J; junction bases unmatched: 7. CDR3 size: 14 residues.

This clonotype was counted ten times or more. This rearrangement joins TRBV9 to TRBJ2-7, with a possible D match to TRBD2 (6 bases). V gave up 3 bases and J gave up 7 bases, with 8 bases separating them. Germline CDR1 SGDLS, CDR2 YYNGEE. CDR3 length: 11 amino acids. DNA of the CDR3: TGTGCCAGCAGCGCCGGGGGTGAGCAGTACTTC. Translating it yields CASSAGGEQYF.

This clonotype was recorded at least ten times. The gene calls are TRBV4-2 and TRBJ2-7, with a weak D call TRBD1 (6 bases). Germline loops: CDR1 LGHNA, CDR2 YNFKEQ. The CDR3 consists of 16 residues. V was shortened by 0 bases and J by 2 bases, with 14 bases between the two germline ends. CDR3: CASSQDGRGETYEQYF. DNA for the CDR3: TGTGCCAGCAGCCAAGATGGCAGGGGCGAGACCTACGAGCAGTACTTC.

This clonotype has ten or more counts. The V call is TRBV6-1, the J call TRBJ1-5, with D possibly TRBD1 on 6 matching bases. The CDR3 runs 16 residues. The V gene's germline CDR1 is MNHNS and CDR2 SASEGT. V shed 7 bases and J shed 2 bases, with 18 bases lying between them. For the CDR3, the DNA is TGTGCCAGCACCCAAAGGGGGGTTCAAGGCAATCAGCCCCAGCATTTT. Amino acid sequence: CASTQRGVQGNQPQHF.

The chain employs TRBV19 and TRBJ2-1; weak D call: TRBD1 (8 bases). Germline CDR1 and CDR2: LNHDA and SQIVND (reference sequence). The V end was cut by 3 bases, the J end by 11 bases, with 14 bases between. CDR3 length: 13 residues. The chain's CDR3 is CASSITGGDKQFF. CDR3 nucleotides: TGTGCCAGTAGTATTACAGGGGGGGACAAGCAGTTCTTC. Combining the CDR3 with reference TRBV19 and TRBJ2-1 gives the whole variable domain DGGITQSPKYLFRKEGQNVTLSCEQNLNHDAMYWYRQDPGQGLRLIYYSQIVNDFQKGDIAEGYSVSREKKESFPLTVTSAQKNPTAFYLCASSITGGDKQFFGPGTRLTVL.

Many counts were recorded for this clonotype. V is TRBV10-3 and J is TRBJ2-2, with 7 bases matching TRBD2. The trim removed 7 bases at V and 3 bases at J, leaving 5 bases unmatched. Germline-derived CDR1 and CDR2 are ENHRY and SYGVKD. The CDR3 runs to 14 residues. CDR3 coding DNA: TGTGCCATCACCCCTAGCGGCTACACCGGGGAGCTGTTTTTT. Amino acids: CAITPSGYTGELFF.

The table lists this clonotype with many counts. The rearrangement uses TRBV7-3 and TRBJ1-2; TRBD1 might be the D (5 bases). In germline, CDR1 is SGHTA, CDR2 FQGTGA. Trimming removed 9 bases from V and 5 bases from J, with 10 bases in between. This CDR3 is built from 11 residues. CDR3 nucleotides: TGTGCCAGTGGGGGGTATTATGGCTACACCTTC. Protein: CASGGYYGYTF.

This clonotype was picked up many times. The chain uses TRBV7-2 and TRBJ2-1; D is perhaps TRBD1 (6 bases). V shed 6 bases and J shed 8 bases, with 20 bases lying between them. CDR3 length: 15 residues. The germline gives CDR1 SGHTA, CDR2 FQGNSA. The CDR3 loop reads CASRDIGTFGDEQFF. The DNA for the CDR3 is TGTGCCAGCAGAGATATCGGGACATTCGGCGATGAGCAGTTCTTC. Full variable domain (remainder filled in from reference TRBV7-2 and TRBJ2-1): GAGVSQSPSNKVTEKGKDVELRCDPISGHTALYWYRQSLGQGLEFLIYFQGNSAPDKSGLPSDRFSAERTGGSVSTLTIQRTQQEDSAVYLCASRDIGTFGDEQFFGPGTRLTVL.

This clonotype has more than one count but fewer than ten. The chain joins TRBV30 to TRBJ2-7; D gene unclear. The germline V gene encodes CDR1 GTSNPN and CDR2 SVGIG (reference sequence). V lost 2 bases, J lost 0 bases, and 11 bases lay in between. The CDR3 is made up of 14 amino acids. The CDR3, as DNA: TGTGCCTGGAGTAGCGACCGTACCTCCTACGAGCAGTACTTC. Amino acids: CAWSSDRTSYEQYF. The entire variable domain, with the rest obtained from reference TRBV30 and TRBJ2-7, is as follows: SQTIHQWPATLVQPVGSPLSLECTVEGTSNPNLYWYRQAAGRGLQLLFYSVGIGQISSEVPQNLSASRPQDRQFILSSKKLLLSDSGFYLCAWSSDRTSYEQYFGPGTRLTVT.

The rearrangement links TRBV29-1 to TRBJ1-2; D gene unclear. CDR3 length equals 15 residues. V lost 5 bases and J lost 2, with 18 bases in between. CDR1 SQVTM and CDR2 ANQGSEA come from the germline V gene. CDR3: CSVWRPGKQNYGYTF. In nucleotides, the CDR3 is TGCAGCGTTTGGAGGCCGGGGAAACAGAACTATGGCTACACCTTC.

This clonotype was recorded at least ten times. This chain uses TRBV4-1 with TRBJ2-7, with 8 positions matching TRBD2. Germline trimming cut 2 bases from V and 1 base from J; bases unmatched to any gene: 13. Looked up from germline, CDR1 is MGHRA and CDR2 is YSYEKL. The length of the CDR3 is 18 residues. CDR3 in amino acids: CASSQPTAGGRSSYEQYF. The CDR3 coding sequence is TGCGCCAGCAGCCAACCCACCGCGGGGGGAAGATCATCCTACGAGCAGTACTTC.

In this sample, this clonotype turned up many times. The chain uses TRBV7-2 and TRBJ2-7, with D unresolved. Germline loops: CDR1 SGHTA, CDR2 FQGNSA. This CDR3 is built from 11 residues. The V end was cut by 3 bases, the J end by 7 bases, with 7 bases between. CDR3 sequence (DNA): TGTGCCAGCAGCTTCCACAGAGAGCAGTACTTC. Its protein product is CASSFHREQYF.

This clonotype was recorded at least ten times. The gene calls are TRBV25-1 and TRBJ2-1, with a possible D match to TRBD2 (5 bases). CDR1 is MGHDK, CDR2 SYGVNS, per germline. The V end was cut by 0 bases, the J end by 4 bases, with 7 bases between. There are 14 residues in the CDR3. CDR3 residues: CASSEYEGYNEQFF. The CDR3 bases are TGTGCCAGCAGTGAATATGAGGGATACAATGAGCAGTTCTTC.